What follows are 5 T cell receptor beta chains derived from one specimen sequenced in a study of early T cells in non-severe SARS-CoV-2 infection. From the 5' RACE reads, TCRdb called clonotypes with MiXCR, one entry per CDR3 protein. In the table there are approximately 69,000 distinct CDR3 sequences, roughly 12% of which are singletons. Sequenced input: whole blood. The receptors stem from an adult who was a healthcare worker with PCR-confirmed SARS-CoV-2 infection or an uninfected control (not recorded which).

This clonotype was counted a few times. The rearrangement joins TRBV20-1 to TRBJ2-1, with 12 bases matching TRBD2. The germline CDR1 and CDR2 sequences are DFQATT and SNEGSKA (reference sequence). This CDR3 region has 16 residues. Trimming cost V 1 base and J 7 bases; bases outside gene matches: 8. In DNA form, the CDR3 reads TGCAGTGCTAGAGGGATCCTAGCGGGAGGGCCGAATGAGCAGTTCTTC. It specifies CSARGILAGGPNEQFF.

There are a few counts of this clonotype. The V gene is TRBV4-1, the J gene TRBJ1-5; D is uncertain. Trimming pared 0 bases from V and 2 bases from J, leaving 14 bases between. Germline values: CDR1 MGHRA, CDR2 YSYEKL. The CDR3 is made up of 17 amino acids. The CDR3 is CASSQDLWEGGNQPQHF. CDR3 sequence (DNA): TGCGCCAGCAGCCAAGATCTTTGGGAAGGAGGCAATCAGCCCCAGCATTTT.

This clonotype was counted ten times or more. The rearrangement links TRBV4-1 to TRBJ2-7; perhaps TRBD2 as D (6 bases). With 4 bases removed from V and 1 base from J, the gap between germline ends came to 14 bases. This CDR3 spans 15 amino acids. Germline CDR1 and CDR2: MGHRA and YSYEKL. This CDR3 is CASSPDAGYSYEQYF. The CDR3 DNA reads TGCGCCAGCAGCCCAGACGCGGGGTATTCCTACGAGCAGTACTTC.

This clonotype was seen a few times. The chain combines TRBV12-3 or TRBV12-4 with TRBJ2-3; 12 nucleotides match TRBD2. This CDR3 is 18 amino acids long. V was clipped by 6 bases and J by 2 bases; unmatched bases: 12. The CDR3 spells CASRNTPGLAGYTDTQYF. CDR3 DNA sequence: TGTGCCAGCAGGAACACACCGGGACTAGCGGGTTACACAGATACGCAGTATTTT.

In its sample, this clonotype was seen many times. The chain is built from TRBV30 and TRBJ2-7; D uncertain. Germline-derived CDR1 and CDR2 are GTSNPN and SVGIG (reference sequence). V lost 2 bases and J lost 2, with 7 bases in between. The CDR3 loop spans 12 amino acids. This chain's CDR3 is CAWSYSAYEQYF. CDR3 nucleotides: TGTGCCTGGAGTTACAGTGCCTACGAGCAGTACTTC.